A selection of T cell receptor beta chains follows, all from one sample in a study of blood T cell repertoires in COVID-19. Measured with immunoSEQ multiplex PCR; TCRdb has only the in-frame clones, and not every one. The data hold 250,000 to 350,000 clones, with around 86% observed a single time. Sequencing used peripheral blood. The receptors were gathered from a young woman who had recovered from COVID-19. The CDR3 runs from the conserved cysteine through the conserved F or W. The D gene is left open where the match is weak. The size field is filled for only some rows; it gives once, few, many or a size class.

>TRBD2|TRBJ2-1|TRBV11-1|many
CASSWSSGLVGNEQFF
TGTGCCAGCAGCTGGTCTAGCGGGCTAGTGGGCAATGAGCAGTTCTTC
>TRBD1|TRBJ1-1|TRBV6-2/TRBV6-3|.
CASSYGQVNTEAFF
TGTGCCAGCAGTTACGGACAGGTGAACACTGAAGCTTTCTTT
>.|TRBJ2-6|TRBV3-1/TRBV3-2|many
CASSQDSSGANVLTF
TGTGCCAGCAGCCAAGACAGCTCTGGGGCCAACGTCCTGACTTTC
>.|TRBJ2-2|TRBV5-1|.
CASSLGIGSAGELFF
TGCGCCAGCAGCTTGGGGATCGGGTCCGCCGGGGAGCTGTTTTTT
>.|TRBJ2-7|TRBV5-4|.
CASSPGQNYEQYF
TGTGCCAGCAGCCCAGGACAGAACTACGAGCAGTACTTC
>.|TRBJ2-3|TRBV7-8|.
CASSLQGTTGTDTQYF
TGTGCCAGCAGTCTTCAGGGGACTACCGGCACAGATACGCAGTATTTT
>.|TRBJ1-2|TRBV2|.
CASSVPLSAGGYTF
TGTGCCAGCAGTGTACCCCTATCGGCAGGTGGCTACACCTTC
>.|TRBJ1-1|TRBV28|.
CASSLGGSSHEAFF
TGTGCCAGCAGTTTAGGGGGCTCCTCGCATGAAGCTTTCTTT
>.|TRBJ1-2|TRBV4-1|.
CASSGIPGTVNYGYTF
TGCGCCAGCAGCGGAATACCCGGGACTGTGAACTATGGCTACACCTTC
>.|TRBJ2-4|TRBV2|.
CASSEERQKPYF
TGTGCCAGCAGTGAAGAGCGCCAAAAGCCGTACTTC
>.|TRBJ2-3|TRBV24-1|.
CATSDRYRTDTQYF
TGTGCCACCAGTGACCGCTACAGGACAGATACGCAGTATTTT
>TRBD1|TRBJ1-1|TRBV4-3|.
CASSQDHRGPVNTEAFF
TGCGCCAGCAGCCAAGATCACAGGGGGCCCGTGAACACTGAAGCTTTCTTT
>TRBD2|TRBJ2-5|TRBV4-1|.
CASSQEGASAGGRAQYF
TGCGCCAGCAGCCAAGAGGGAGCCTCAGCGGGGGGTCGGGCCCAGTACTTC
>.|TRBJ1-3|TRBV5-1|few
CASSLVTSNSGNTIYF
TGCGCCAGCAGCTTGGTAACATCAAACTCTGGAAACACCATATATTTT
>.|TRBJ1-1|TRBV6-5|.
CASSMTGVRTEAFF
TGTGCCAGCAGCATGACAGGAGTACGTACTGAAGCTTTCTTT
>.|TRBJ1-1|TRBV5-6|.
CASSLVAAEAFF
TGTGCCAGCAGCTTGGTGGCAGCTGAAGCTTTCTTT
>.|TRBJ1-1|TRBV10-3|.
CAISDLGGLTEAFF
TGTGCCATCAGTGACTTAGGGGGTTTGACTGAAGCTTTCTTT
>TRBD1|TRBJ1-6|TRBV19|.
CASSAGTGGSPLHF
TGTGCCAGTTCTGCCGGGACAGGGGGTTCACCCCTCCACTTT
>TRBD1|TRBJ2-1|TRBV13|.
CASSALPTGASSYNEQFF
TGTGCCAGCAGCGCACTTCCGACAGGGGCGAGCTCCTACAATGAGCAGTTCTTC
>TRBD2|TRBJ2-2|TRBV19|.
CASRTSGGQNTGELFF
TGTGCCAGTAGGACTAGCGGGGGACAGAACACCGGGGAGCTGTTTTTT
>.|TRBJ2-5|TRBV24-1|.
CATSDAPEGGQETQYF
TGTGCCACCAGTGATGCACCGGAAGGAGGCCAAGAGACCCAGTACTTC
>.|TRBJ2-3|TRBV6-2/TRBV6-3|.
CASSYARATDTQYF
TGTGCCAGCAGTTATGCCAGGGCCACAGATACGCAGTATTTT
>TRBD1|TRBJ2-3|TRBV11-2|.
CASSFGTGSPDTQYF
TGTGCCAGCAGCTTCGGGACAGGGAGTCCAGATACGCAGTATTTT
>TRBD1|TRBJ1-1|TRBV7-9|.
CASSLHRDSPTEAFF
TGTGCCAGCAGCCTCCATAGGGACAGTCCAACTGAAGCTTTCTTT
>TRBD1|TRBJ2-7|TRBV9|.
CASSVGTGSSYEQYF
TGTGCCAGCAGCGTCGGGACAGGGAGCTCCTACGAGCAGTACTTC
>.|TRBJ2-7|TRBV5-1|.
CASSLEGLLYEQYF
TGCGCCAGCAGCTTGGAAGGACTCCTCTACGAGCAGTACTTC
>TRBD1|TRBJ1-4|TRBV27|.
CASSVRQGKLFF
TGTGCCAGCAGTGTCCGACAGGGGAAACTGTTTTTT
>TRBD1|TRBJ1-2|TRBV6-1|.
CASSERWTGDLCTF
TGTGCCAGCAGTGAACGATGGACAGGGGATCTCTGCACCTTC
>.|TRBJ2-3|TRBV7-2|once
CASSLLPGDSTDTQYF
TGTGCCAGCAGCTTGCTCCCGGGAGATAGCACAGATACGCAGTATTTT
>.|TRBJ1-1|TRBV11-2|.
CASSPRSNRHTEAFF
TGTGCCAGCAGCCCCCGGTCCAACAGGCACACTGAAGCTTTCTTT
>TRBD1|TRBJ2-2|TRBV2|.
CATSQGRGELFF
TGTGCCACCTCACAGGGGCGCGGGGAGCTGTTTTTT
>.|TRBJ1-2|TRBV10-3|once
CAIRSGGVRGYTF
TGTGCCATCAGATCGGGAGGGGTTCGGGGCTACACCTTC
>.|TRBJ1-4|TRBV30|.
CAWKGTGPFGKLFF
TGTGCCTGGAAGGGAACAGGACCGTTCGGAAAACTGTTTTTT
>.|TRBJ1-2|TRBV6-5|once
CASSYSGAPGYGYTF
TGTGCCAGCAGTTACTCAGGGGCCCCCGGCTATGGCTACACCTTC
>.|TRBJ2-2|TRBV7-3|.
CASSPNRDRSTGELFF
TGTGCCAGCAGCCCGAACAGGGATCGGAGCACCGGGGAGCTGTTTTTT
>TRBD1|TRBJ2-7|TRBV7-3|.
CASSLNLGTGQLTYEQYF
TGTGCCAGCAGCTTAAACTTAGGAACGGGACAGCTTACCTACGAGCAGTACTTC
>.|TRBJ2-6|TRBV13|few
CASSFRARGANVLTF
TGTGCCAGCAGCTTCAGGGCCAGGGGGGCCAACGTCCTGACTTTC
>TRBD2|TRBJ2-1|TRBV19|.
CASNPGLAPNEQFF
TGTGCCAGTAACCCCGGACTAGCACCCAATGAGCAGTTCTTC
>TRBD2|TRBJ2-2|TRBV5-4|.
CASSLQRGNTGELFF
TGTGCCAGCAGCTTACAGCGGGGGAACACCGGGGAGCTGTTTTTT
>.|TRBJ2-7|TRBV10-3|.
CAISESIYEQYF
TGTGCCATCAGTGAGTCTATCTACGAGCAGTACTTC
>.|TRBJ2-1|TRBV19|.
CASSPWAGAHEQFF
TGTGCCAGTAGTCCATGGGCAGGGGCACATGAGCAGTTCTTC